This TCR beta chain was recorded in a study of blood T cell repertoires in COVID-19. Study at large: COVID-19 samples collected from the United States, Italy and Spain covered acute and convalescent phases. Sources were T cells, B-cell-depleted T cells, or PBMCs; the material itself was cDNA or gDNA.

Original processing methods: Estimates of nucleated cell counts were drawn from the amplification of reference gene primers. The table came from immunoSEQ multiplex PCR; TCRdb's copy has only in-frame clones and leaves some out. The V and J calls and clone size are taken from that table; D and trimming were inferred from the DNA. The data show 240,000 or so clones, around 86% seen once. Points on this clone: The identical CDR3 is also encoded by other nucleotide sequences in the sample.

This CDR3 is built from 14 residues. Trimming removed 4 bases at V and 4 bases at J, with 14 bases between. CDR1 and CDR2 from the germline V gene are SGHRS and YFSETQ. This clonotype was sampled from a woman between 70 and 85 years old with active or convalescent COVID-19. This chain connects TRBV5-1 to TRBJ2-5, with D tentatively TRBD2 (7 bases). The sample was peripheral blood. The CDR3 region is CASSPRGGGETQYF. CDR3 sequence (DNA): TGCGCCAGCAGCCCGAGGGGGGGAGGAGAGACCCAGTACTTC.